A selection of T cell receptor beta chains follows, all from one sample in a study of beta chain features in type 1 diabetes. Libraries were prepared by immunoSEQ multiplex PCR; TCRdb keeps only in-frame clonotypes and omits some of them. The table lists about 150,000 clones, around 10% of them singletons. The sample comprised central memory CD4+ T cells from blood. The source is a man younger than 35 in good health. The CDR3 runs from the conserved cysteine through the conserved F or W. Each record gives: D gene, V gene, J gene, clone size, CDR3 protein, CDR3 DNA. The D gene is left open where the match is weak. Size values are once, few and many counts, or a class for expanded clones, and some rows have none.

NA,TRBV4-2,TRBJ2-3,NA,CASSQASDPGDTQYF,TGTGCCAGCAGCCAAGCTAGCGACCCTGGGGATACGCAGTATTTT
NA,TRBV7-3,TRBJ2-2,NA,CASSSSNTGELFF,TGTGCCAGCAGCTCATCGAACACCGGGGAGCTGTTTTTT
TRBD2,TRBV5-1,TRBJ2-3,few,CASTMTSGTDTQYF,TGCGCCAGCACTATGACTAGCGGGACAGATACGCAGTATTTT
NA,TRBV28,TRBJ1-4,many,CATHSEKLFF,TGTGCCACCCACAGTGAAAAACTGTTTTTT
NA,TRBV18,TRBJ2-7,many,CASQGQGSSYEQYF,TGTGCCAGCCAGGGGCAAGGAAGCTCCTACGAGCAGTACTTC
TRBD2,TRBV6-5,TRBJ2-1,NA,CASSPQSGGQFF,TGTGCCAGCAGTCCACAAAGCGGGGGACAGTTCTTC
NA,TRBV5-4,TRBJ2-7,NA,CATRLQGFTYEQYF,TGTGCCACCAGACTTCAGGGTTTTACCTACGAGCAGTACTTC
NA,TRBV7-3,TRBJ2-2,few,CASSLNGHANTGELFF,TGTGCCAGCAGCCTCAATGGACACGCGAACACCGGGGAGCTGTTTTTT
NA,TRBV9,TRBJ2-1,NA,CASSVVGVSSYNEQFF,TGTGCCAGCAGCGTAGTCGGGGTAAGCTCCTACAATGAGCAGTTCTTC
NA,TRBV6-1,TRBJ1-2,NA,CASRLSANYGYTF,TGTGCCAGCAGACTGTCAGCTAACTATGGCTACACCTTC
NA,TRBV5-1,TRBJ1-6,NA,CASTETELSPLHF,TGCGCCAGCACCGAGACCGAGCTTTCACCCCTCCACTTT
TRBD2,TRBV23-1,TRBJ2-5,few,CASGSGARRECLETQYF,TGCGCCAGCGGGTCGGGTGCGCGGCGGGAGTGTTTAGAGACCCAGTACTTC
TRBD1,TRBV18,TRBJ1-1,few,CASSPDRGKNTEAFF,TGTGCCAGCTCACCGGACAGGGGCAAGAACACTGAAGCTTTCTTT
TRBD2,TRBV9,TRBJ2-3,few,CASSPPTSSNTQYF,TGTGCCAGCAGCCCGCCGACTAGCTCGAATACGCAGTATTTT
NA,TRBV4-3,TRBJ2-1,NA,CASSQETARRSYNEQFF,TGCGCCAGCAGCCAAGAAACAGCGAGGAGGTCCTACAATGAGCAGTTCTTC
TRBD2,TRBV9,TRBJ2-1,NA,CASSRSSGGYNEQFF,TGTGCCAGCAGCCGTTCTAGCGGGGGGTACAATGAGCAGTTCTTC
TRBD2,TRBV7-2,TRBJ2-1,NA,CASSSGGNTYNEQFF,TGTGCCAGCAGCTCGGGAGGCAACACCTACAATGAGCAGTTCTTC
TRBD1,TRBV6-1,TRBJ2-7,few,CASSEGQGSYEQYF,TGTGCCAGCAGTGAAGGACAGGGAAGCTACGAGCAGTACTTC
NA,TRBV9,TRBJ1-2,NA,CAISPSGGSNYGYTF,TGTGCCATCAGCCCCTCAGGAGGTTCCAACTATGGCTACACCTTC
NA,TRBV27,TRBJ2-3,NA,CASSGDVFVPQYF,TGTGCCAGCAGTGGGGATGTCTTCGTGCCGCAGTATTTT
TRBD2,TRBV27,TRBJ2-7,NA,CASSFVASGRYEQYF,TGTGCCAGCAGTTTCGTAGCTAGCGGGCGATACGAGCAGTACTTC
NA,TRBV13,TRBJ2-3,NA,CASSLRGDTQYF,TGTGCCAGCAGCTTAAGGGGAGATACGCAGTATTTT
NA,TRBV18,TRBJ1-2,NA,CASSPDRGSTLYYGYTF,TGTGCCAGCTCTCCCGACCGGGGATCGACCTTATACTATGGCTACACCTTC
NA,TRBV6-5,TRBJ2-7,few,CASSYWGVLPVYEQYF,TGTGCCAGCAGTTACTGGGGGGTTTTACCCGTCTACGAGCAGTACTTC
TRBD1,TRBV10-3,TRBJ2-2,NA,CAIATGTGNTGELFF,TGTGCCATCGCTACCGGGACAGGGAACACCGGGGAGCTGTTTTTT
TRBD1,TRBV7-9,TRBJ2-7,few,CASSPDRVRVEQYF,TGTGCCAGCAGCCCAGACAGGGTTCGAGTCGAGCAGTACTTC
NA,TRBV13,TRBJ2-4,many,CASSFSGQGLAKNIQYF,TGTGCCAGCAGTTTCTCGGGGCAGGGTCTAGCCAAAAACATTCAGTACTTC
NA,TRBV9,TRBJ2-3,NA,CASSARLTGSRTDTQYF,TGTGCCAGCAGCGCTCGACTTACAGGGTCTCGAACAGATACGCAGTATTTT
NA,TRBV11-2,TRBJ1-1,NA,CASIPRRGNTEAFF,TGTGCCAGCATCCCCCGGAGGGGGAACACTGAAGCTTTCTTT
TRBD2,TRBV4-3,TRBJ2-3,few,CASSQKLAGDTQYF,TGCGCCAGCAGCCAAAAGCTAGCGGGGGATACGCAGTATTTT
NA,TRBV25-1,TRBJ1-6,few,CASGVKGSYNSPLHF,TGTGCCAGCGGCGTAAAGGGCTCCTATAATTCACCCCTCCACTTT
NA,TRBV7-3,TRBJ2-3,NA,CASSPERIGDTQYF,TGTGCCAGCAGCCCGGAACGCATAGGGGATACGCAGTATTTT